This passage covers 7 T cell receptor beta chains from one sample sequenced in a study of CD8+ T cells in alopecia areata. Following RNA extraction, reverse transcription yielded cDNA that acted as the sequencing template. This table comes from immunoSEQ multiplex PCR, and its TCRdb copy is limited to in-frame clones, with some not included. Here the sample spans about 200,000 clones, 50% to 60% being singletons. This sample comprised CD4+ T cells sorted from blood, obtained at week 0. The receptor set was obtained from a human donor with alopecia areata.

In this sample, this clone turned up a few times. CDR3 sequence reads: CASSPRADRGRGEQFF. CDR3 sequence (DNA): TGTGCCAGCAGCCCGCGTGCCGACAGGGGGCGAGGTGAGCAGTTCTTC. This chain joins TRBV11-2 and TRBJ2-1; 10 bases match TRBD1. This CDR3 has 16 amino acids. Germline V gene sequence: CDR1 SGHAT, CDR2 FQNNGV. Germline trimming cut 5 bases from V and 9 bases from J; bases unmatched to any gene: 13.

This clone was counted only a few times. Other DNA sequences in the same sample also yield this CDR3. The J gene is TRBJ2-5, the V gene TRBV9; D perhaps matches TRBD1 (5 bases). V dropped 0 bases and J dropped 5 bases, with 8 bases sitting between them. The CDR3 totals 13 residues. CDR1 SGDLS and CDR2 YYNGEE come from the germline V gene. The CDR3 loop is CASSVGQGETQYF. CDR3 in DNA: TGTGCCAGCAGCGTAGGCCAGGGCGAGACCCAGTACTTC.

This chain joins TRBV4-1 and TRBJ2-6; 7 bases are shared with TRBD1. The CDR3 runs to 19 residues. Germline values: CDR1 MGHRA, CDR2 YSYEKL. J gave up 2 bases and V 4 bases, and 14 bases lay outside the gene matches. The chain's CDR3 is CASSPQKDGQGAGANVLTF. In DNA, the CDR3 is TGCGCCAGCAGCCCCCAAAAGGACGGCCAGGGGGCTGGGGCCAACGTCCTGACTTTC.

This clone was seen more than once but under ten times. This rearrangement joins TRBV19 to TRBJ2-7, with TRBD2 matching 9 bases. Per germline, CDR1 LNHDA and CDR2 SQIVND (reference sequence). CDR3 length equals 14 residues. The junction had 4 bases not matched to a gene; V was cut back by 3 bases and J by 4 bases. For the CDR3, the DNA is TGTGCCAGTAGTATCACTAGCGGGCTGTACGAGCAGTACTTC. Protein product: CASSITSGLYEQYF.

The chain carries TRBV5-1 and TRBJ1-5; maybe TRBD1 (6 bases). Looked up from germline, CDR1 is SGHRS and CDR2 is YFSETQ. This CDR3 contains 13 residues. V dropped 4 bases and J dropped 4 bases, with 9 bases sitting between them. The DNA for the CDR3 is TGCGCCAGCAGCCAGGGGAATAATCAGCCCCAGCATTTT. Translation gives CASSQGNNQPQHF.

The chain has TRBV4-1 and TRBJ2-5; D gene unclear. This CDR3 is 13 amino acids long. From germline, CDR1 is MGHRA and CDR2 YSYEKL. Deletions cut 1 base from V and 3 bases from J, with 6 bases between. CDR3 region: CASSQALKETQYF. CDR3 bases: TGCGCCAGCAGCCAAGCCTTGAAAGAGACCCAGTACTTC.

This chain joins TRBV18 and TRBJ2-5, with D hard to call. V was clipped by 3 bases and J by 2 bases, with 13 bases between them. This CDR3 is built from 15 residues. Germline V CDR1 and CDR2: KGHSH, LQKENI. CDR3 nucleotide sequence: TGTGCCAGCTCACCCTCGGTGCGCAGTCAAGAGACCCAGTACTTC. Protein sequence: CASSPSVRSQETQYF.